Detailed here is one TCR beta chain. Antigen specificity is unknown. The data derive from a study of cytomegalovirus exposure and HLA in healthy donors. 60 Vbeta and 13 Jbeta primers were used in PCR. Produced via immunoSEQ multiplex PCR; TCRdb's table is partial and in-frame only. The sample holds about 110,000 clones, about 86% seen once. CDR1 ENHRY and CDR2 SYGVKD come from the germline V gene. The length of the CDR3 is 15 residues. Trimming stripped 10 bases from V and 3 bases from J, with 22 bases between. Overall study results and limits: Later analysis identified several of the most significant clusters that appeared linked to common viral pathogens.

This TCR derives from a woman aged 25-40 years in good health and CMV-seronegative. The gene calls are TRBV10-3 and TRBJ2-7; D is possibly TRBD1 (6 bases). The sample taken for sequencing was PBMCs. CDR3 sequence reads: CASGRPGVSNYEQYF. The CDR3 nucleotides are TGTGCCAGCGGACGCCCAGGGGTCTCAAACTACGAGCAGTACTTC.